This paragraph covers one T cell receptor (beta chain) sequence. The antigen is undetermined. This record comes from a study of T cells after yellow fever vaccination. Notes on the study in general: FACS-sorted repertoires could harbor abundant contaminating bulk-population clonotypes.

V gave up 3 bases and J gave up 2 bases, with 8 bases separating them. The CDR3 sequence is 15 residues long. From the 5' RACE reads, TCRdb called clonotypes with MiXCR, one entry per CDR3 protein. Among 610,000 or so distinct CDR3 sequences listed, about 12% were seen once. The specimen comprised PBMCs, sampled on the day of the yellow fever booster vaccination. This sequence was found in a man aged 25-40 years who received the YFV17D yellow fever vaccine. The chain recombines TRBV12-3 or TRBV12-4 with TRBJ2-6; D might be TRBD1 (5 bases). CDR3 residues: CASSFAGPGANVLTF. CDR3 nucleotides: TGTGCCAGCAGTTTTGCAGGGCCTGGGGCCAACGTCCTGACTTTC.